This T cell receptor beta chain is from a study of T cell responses to AZD1222 COVID-19 vaccine. At the level of the study: Second-dose groups at about 4 or about 12 weeks were pooled. Study outcomes and limitations: The sample set comprised mostly white British donors with more females, and clonal diversity was possibly underestimated. The study found vaccine-associated CD4 TCRs spanning spike, dominant at 160-218 and 743-854. Spike-specific TCR breadth and depth grew following two AZD1222 doses.

The CDR3 consists of 13 residues. Trimming took 1 base from V and 2 from J, leaving 6 bases between them. Germline lookup yields CDR1 KGHSH and CDR2 LQKENI. Method: immunoSEQ multiplex PCR; TCRdb's copy keeps in-frame clones and lacks some. The table shows some 110,000 clones, with 80% to 85% occurring only once. This clone appeared once. Antigen unknown. The sample in question was peripheral blood, obtained on day 0 of AZD1222 vaccination. The TCR was taken from an adult in good health. This chain uses TRBV18 with TRBJ2-7, with D uncertain. This CDR3 reads CASSPQGAYEQYF. The DNA of the CDR3 is TGTGCCAGCTCACCACAGGGCGCCTACGAGCAGTACTTC.